A single sample gave rise to the 9 T cell receptor beta chains below, sequenced in a study of response to subunit inactivated influenza vaccine. A single record per CDR3 protein comes from TCRdb applying MiXCR to the RT-PCR reads. The data contain under 850,000 distinct CDR3 sequences, approximately 17% of them singletons. The sequences come from PBMCs from blood, collected 5 to 6 days after vaccination. The receptors come from a man in his fifties who received an inactivated influenza vaccine.

This clonotype was detected a few times. This rearrangement joins TRBV20-1 to TRBJ2-7; no definite D call. V lost 3 bases and J lost 4, with 7 bases in between. This CDR3 is 11 amino acids long. CDR1 and CDR2 from the germline V gene are DFQATT and SNEGSKA (reference sequence). The CDR3 DNA is TGCAGTGCTAGTTTGAAGTACGAGCAGTACTTC. The encoded protein is CSASLKYEQYF.

The chain has TRBV20-1 and TRBJ2-3; unclear D gene. Germline CDR1 is DFQATT and CDR2 is SNEGSKA (reference sequence). The CDR3 is 15 amino acids. V lost 2 bases and J 2 bases, leaving 14 bases between the germline ends. The CDR3 sequence: CSARQATGYTDTQYF. CDR3 sequence (DNA): TGCAGTGCTAGACAGGCTACGGGCTACACAGATACGCAGTATTTT.

There are a few counts of this clonotype. The V and J genes are TRBV6-5 and TRBJ2-1, with 13 bases matching TRBD2. This CDR3 region has 15 residues. Germline assignment: CDR1 MNHEY and CDR2 SVGAGI. V gave up 8 bases and J gave up 10 bases; unmatched junction bases: 11. The CDR3 loop is CASGLLAGGHREQFF. CDR3 nucleotide sequence: TGTGCCAGCGGGTTACTAGCGGGGGGGCATCGGGAGCAGTTCTTC.

The V call is TRBV25-1, the J call TRBJ1-4; TRBD1 agrees at 7 bases. In germline, CDR1 is MGHDK, CDR2 SYGVNS. Trimming removed 6 bases from V and 4 bases from J; junction bases left unmatched: 2. CDR3 length: 13 residues. CDR3 coding DNA: TGTGCCAGCAGCAGGGGGTTTAATGAAAAACTGTTTTTT. Translated: CASSRGFNEKLFF.

This clonotype occurred many times. The J gene is TRBJ2-7, the V gene TRBV5-1; D might be TRBD1 or TRBD2, each matching 6 bases. V lost 0 bases and J 6 bases, leaving 13 bases between the germline ends. This CDR3 is built from 14 residues. CDR1 SGHRS and CDR2 YFSETQ come from the germline V gene. The CDR3 nucleotides read TGCGCCAGCAGCTTGGAACAGGGACTGGCCGAGCAGTACTTC. This gives the protein CASSLEQGLAEQYF.

This clonotype was counted only a few times. This chain links TRBV20-1 with TRBJ1-2; 7 nucleotides align to TRBD1. The J segment lost 8 bases and the V segment lost 0 bases, leaving 12 bases of the junction unmatched. The germline V gene has CDR1 DFQATT and CDR2 SNEGSKA (reference sequence). The length of the CDR3 is 15 residues. For the CDR3, the DNA is TGCAGTGCTAGAGATTTACAGGGGCTAGCGGAAGGCTACACCTTC. It is translated as CSARDLQGLAEGYTF.

This sequence joins TRBV5-5 and TRBJ2-3; D is undetermined. The CDR3 has 16 amino acids. Germline CDR1 SGHKS, CDR2 YYEKEE (reference sequence). V shed 3 bases and J shed 3 bases, with 17 bases lying between them. CDR3 in amino acids: CASSSGPQQVTDTQYF. The CDR3 DNA is TGTGCCAGCAGCTCCGGACCGCAGCAAGTTACAGATACGCAGTATTTT.

The V and J genes are TRBV29-1 and TRBJ2-1; possibly TRBD2 for D (6 bases). The V gene lost 6 bases and the J gene lost 4 bases, with 19 bases spanning the gap. Germline-derived CDR1 and CDR2 are SQVTM and ANQGSEA. The CDR3 is made up of 15 amino acids. The CDR3 reads CSVERGSTSYNEQFF. CDR3 bases: TGCAGCGTCGAACGGGGGAGCACGTCTTACAATGAGCAGTTCTTC.

This chain joins TRBV7-2 and TRBJ1-2; possibly TRBD1 for D (5 bases). CDR3 length: 15 residues. CDR1 and CDR2 (germline): SGHTA, FQGNSA. Trimming cost V 1 base and J 2 bases, with 11 bases left between them. The CDR3, as DNA: TGTGCCAGCAGCTTAGGGGGACGGTTGAACTATGGCTACACCTTC. Its translation is CASSLGGRLNYGYTF.